The 10 T cell receptor beta chains given below trace back to one sample, sequenced in a study of tumor and adjacent non-tumor tissue in lung cancer. TCRbeta libraries were built with three rounds of nested PCR, modified from ARM-PCR. TCRdb used MiXCR to reprocess the multiplex PCR reads, holding one entry per CDR3 protein. The data contain around 200,000 distinct CDR3 sequences, about 71% of them singletons. No cell sorting was done before RNA was extracted from the tissue. The sample consisted of lung tumor tissue. All receptors derive from a man aged 55-75 years with non-small cell lung cancer.

In regard to this clonotype: A read error may be the cause here, since a much bigger clone is one base away. This chain links TRBV12-5 with TRBJ1-1; 7 nucleotides match TRBD1. The CDR3 has 16 residues. Germline loops: CDR1 LGHNT, CDR2 FRNRAP. In nucleotides, the CDR3 is TGTGCTAGTGGTCCCGGGACAGCAAGTTTGAACACTGATGCTTTCTTT. It specifies CASGPGTASLNTDAFF.

Comments on this clonotype: A read error is likely, as this CDR3 ends without the conserved phenylalanine or tryptophan. This chain connects TRBV6-6 to TRBJ1-6; 7 bases agree with TRBD1. Germline values: CDR1 MNHNY, CDR2 SVGAGI (reference sequence). This CDR3 comprises 14 residues. CDR3 in DNA: TGTGCCAGTAGTTACAAGGGGGCAGATTCACCCCTCCACTTA. Amino acid sequence: CASSYKGADSPLHL.

As concerns this clonotype: A read error may be the cause here, since a much bigger clone is one base away. The chain employs TRBV20-1 and TRBJ2-1; unclear D gene. CDR3 length: 11 amino acids. Germline-derived CDR1 and CDR2 are DFQATT and SNEGSKA (reference sequence). CDR3 in amino acids: CSGQHGNDQFF. CDR3 coding DNA: TGCAGTGGCCAACACGGAAATGATCAGTTCTTC.

On this clonotype: The junction shows a germline mismatch at one end, possibly a read error. The V and J genes are TRBV12-3 or TRBV12-4 and TRBJ1-6, with TRBD1 as a possible D gene (6 bases). The CDR3 is 14 residues long. This CDR3 is CGSSYGGQCSPLHF. The CDR3 coding sequence is TGTGGCAGCAGTTACGGGGGGCAATGTTCACCCCTCCACTTT.

The chain uses TRBV5-5 and TRBJ2-5; either TRBD1 or TRBD2 may supply D (5 bases each). The CDR3 runs to 14 residues. Trimming took off 7 bases at V and 3 bases at J, with 16 bases between the two ends. CDR1 is SGHKS, CDR2 YYEKEE, per germline (reference sequence). The CDR3 region is CASGSGPTKETQYF. The CDR3 bases are TGTGCCAGCGGCTCGGGACCGACGAAAGAGACCCAGTACTTC.

The CDR3 here is CASSSIGGTSYEQYF. The CDR3 region has the DNA TGTGCCAGCAGCTCGATAGGGGGGACCTCCTACGAGCAGTACTTC. The chain employs TRBV11-2 and TRBJ2-7, with D perhaps given as TRBD1 or TRBD2 (6 bases each). Germline V gene sequence: CDR1 SGHAT, CDR2 FQNNGV. V was shortened by 4 bases and J by 0 bases, with 13 bases between the two germline ends. This CDR3 spans 15 amino acids.

For this clonotype: The junction does not match germline at one end; this may be a read error. This chain uses TRBV11-3 with TRBJ2-1; D call uncertain. The CDR3 has 16 amino acids. CDR1 and CDR2 from the germline V gene are SGHNT and YENEEA. CDR3 sequence reads: CANSPARRSSYTEHLF. As DNA, the CDR3 is TGTGCCAACAGCCCCGCCCGGCGGAGCTCCTACACTGAGCATCTCTTC.

The chain combines TRBV11-3 with TRBJ2-3; 9 nucleotides line up with TRBD2. From germline, CDR1 is SGHNT and CDR2 YENEEA. Germline trimming cut 7 bases from V and 7 bases from J; bases unmatched to any gene: 6. This CDR3 is built from 13 residues. The CDR3 nucleotides are TGTGCCAGCATATTAGCGGGGGTGAATACGCAGTATTTT. Translated, it gives CASILAGVNTQYF.

Details on this clonotype: The junction and the germline gene differ at one end; a read error may be behind it. The chain links TRBV6-5 to TRBJ2-7; 10 nucleotides line up with TRBD2. There are 15 residues in the CDR3. Germline V gene data show CDR1 as MNHEY and CDR2 as SVGAGI. The CDR3 bases are TGTGCCAGCAGATACCTAGCGGGAGTCTCCTACGAGCAGTATTTC. Translating it yields CASRYLAGVSYEQYF.

J is TRBJ2-6 and V is TRBV11-2; 7 nucleotides line up with TRBD1. This CDR3 spans 19 amino acids. V was clipped by 1 base and J by 9 bases; unmatched bases: 18. Germline loops: CDR1 SGHAT, CDR2 FQNNGV. For the CDR3, the DNA is TGTGCCAGCAGCTTAGTTCCAAAGGACAGGTCCTCTGAGGACAACGTCCTGACTTTC. This gives the protein CASSLVPKDRSSEDNVLTF. Full variable domain (outside the CDR3, taken from reference TRBV11-2 and TRBJ2-6): EAGVAQSPRYKIIEKRQSVAFWCNPISGHATLYWYQQILGQGPKLLIQFQNNGVVDDSQLPKDRFSAERLKGVDSTLKIQPAKLEDSAVYLCASSLVPKDRSSEDNVLTFGAGSRLTVL.